Each of the 24 T cell receptor beta chains below was sequenced from the same sample in a study of blood T cell repertoires in COVID-19 (dated by TCRdb to the early 2020s). Libraries came from the immunoSEQ multiplex PCR assay. The source is immuneACCESS, and TCRdb retained only in-frame sequences with V and J called. Part of the clones is not carried over; for the studies checked, unresolved V genes explain less than half of this, and the remainder is unexplained. A total of approximately 250,000 clones appear in this sample, 70% to 85% of them only once. Around 2.5% of the sample is held by the ten biggest clonotypes. Sequences were obtained from peripheral blood. The receptors shown here come from a man aged 35 to 55 who had recovered from COVID-19.

The rearrangement uses TRBV5-1 and TRBJ2-2; 7 bases fit TRBD2. This CDR3 spans 15 amino acids. The V gene end was trimmed by 3 bases and the J gene end by 1 base; junction bases not matched to a gene: 3. Germline loops: CDR1 SGHRS, CDR2 YFSETQ. Written as DNA, the CDR3 is TGCGCCAGCAGCTCCGGACTAGGGAACACCGGGGAGCTGTTTTTT. Its translation is CASSSGLGNTGELFF.

This chain links TRBV5-4 with TRBJ2-1; D possibly corresponds to TRBD1 (5 bases). From germline, CDR1 is SGHNT and CDR2 YYREEE (reference sequence). The CDR3 extends over 15 amino acids. V shed 2 bases and J shed 1 base, with 10 bases lying between them. This CDR3 is CASSLLTGSYNEQFF. CDR3 DNA: TGTGCCAGCAGCTTACTCACAGGTTCCTACAATGAGCAGTTCTTC.

The CDR3 nucleotides read TGTGCCAGCAGCTTATTGCGGGGGGCCCCGTACGAGCAGTACTTC. This translates into CASSLLRGAPYEQYF. This chain joins TRBV11-2 and TRBJ2-7, with TRBD2 identical over 8 bases. In germline, CDR1 is SGHAT, CDR2 FQNNGV. With V trimmed by 2 bases and J by 4 bases, 7 bases remained unmatched. The CDR3 spans 15 residues.

The V gene is TRBV5-4, the J gene TRBJ2-7; D possibly corresponds to TRBD1 (6 bases). The length of the CDR3 is 13 residues. Germline V gives CDR1 SGHNT, CDR2 YYREEE (reference sequence). V gave up 2 bases and J gave up 2 bases, with 8 bases separating them. The CDR3 region has the DNA TGTGCCAGCAGCTTAGAGGGGGCCTACGAGCAGTACTTC. Protein sequence: CASSLEGAYEQYF.

The V gene is TRBV5-8, the J gene TRBJ2-1, with 7 bases lining up with TRBD1. V lost 0 bases to trimming and J lost 0 bases; unmatched junction nucleotides: 9. CDR1 SGHTS and CDR2 YDEGEE come from the germline V gene. This CDR3 spans 18 amino acids. Written as DNA, the CDR3 is TGTGCCAGCAGCTTGGTAGGGACAGCTGATAGCTCCTACAATGAGCAGTTCTTC. The encoded protein is CASSLVGTADSSYNEQFF.

The chain recombines TRBV6-5 with TRBJ2-4; D remains unclear. Looked up from germline, CDR1 is MNHEY and CDR2 is SVGAGI. This CDR3 has 15 amino acids. Trimming took off 2 bases at V and 0 bases at J, with 8 bases between the two ends. The CDR3: CASSYIPVAKNIQYF. DNA of the CDR3: TGTGCCAGCAGTTACATTCCGGTAGCCAAAAACATTCAGTACTTC.

The chain uses TRBV7-2 and TRBJ2-2; 8 positions agree with TRBD1. The CDR3 consists of 15 residues. With 7 bases clipped from V and 2 bases from J, the junction kept 6 bases outside the gene matches. CDR1 is SGHTA, CDR2 FQGNSA, per germline. The CDR3 spells CASILDRVNTGELFF. The CDR3 DNA reads TGTGCCAGCATATTGGACAGGGTCAACACCGGGGAGCTGTTTTTT.

V and J are TRBV6-5 and TRBJ2-5; 8 bases are a match to TRBD2. In germline, CDR1 is MNHEY, CDR2 SVGAGI. Unmatched junction bases numbered 6, after V lost 7 bases and J lost 5 bases. The CDR3 covers 13 residues. The DNA of the CDR3 is TGTGCCAGCAAGGGCGGGGGGTTGGAGACCCAGTACTTC. It translates to CASKGGGLETQYF.

The chain recombines TRBV5-1 with TRBJ1-2; D not resolved. V was cut by 4 bases and J by 6 bases, with 10 bases left in between. The CDR3 runs 12 residues. Germline-derived CDR1 and CDR2 are SGHRS and YFSETQ. This CDR3 reads CASSPEADGYTF. The CDR3 nucleotides read TGCGCCAGCAGCCCCGAGGCTGATGGCTACACCTTC.

The genes are TRBV5-4 and TRBJ1-3, with 7 bases fitting TRBD1. This CDR3 spans 16 amino acids. Germline loops: CDR1 SGHNT, CDR2 YYREEE (reference sequence). V lost 4 bases to trimming and J lost 6 bases; unmatched junction nucleotides: 13. CDR3 residues: CASSNGPTGEENTIYF. In DNA form, the CDR3 reads TGTGCCAGCAGCAATGGGCCCACAGGGGAGGAAAACACCATATATTTT. Combining the CDR3 with reference TRBV5-4 and TRBJ1-3 gives the whole variable domain ETGVTQSPTHLIKTRGQQVTLRCSSQSGHNTVSWYQQALGQGPQFIFQYYREEENGRGNFPPRFSGLQFPNYSSELNVNALELDDSALYLCASSNGPTGEENTIYFGEGSWLTVV.

The CDR3 spells CARSHAQGQPYEQYF. As DNA, the CDR3 is TGTGCCAGAAGCCACGCCCAGGGACAGCCCTACGAGCAGTACTTC. The chain uses TRBV5-3 and TRBJ2-7; 7 positions agree with TRBD1. TRBV5-3 is treated as an ORF (open reading frame) with a function not yet certain. The CDR3 has 15 amino acids. V lost 4 bases and J lost 2; bases outside the gene matches: 9.

The rearrangement uses TRBV29-1 and TRBJ2-1; 8 bases match TRBD1. Per germline, CDR1 SQVTM and CDR2 ANQGSEA. This CDR3 contains 14 residues. V lost 5 bases, J lost 9 bases, and 12 bases stayed unmatched. The CDR3 loop is CSVTLTGEGAEQFF. CDR3 sequence (DNA): TGCAGCGTTACCTTGACAGGGGAAGGGGCTGAGCAGTTCTTC.

The rearrangement joins TRBV5-6 to TRBJ2-3, with D perhaps TRBD1 (6 bases). The V gene lost 0 bases and the J gene lost 6 bases, with 14 bases spanning the gap. There are 15 residues in the CDR3. Germline assignment: CDR1 SGHDT and CDR2 YYEEEE. CDR3 in amino acids: CASSLGLTGTDTQYF. The DNA of the CDR3 is TGTGCCAGCAGCTTGGGTCTCACAGGGACGGATACGCAGTATTTT.

The V and J genes are TRBV15 and TRBJ2-3, with unresolved D. CDR3 length: 16 amino acids. Germline values: CDR1 LNHNV, CDR2 YYDKDF (reference sequence). With 1 base removed from V and 0 bases from J, the gap between germline ends came to 11 bases. The CDR3 coding sequence is TGTGCCACCAGCAGAGTCCAGGCCGCTAGCACAGATACGCAGTATTTT. Amino acids: CATSRVQAASTDTQYF.

This rearrangement joins TRBV7-2 to TRBJ1-3; the D gene is possibly TRBD1 (6 bases). This CDR3 region has 15 residues. Deletions cut 5 bases from V and 0 bases from J, with 11 bases between. Germline values: CDR1 SGHTA, CDR2 FQGNSA. For the CDR3, the DNA is TGTGCCAGCAGCCTACAGACAGGCTCTGGAAACACCATATATTTT. It translates to CASSLQTGSGNTIYF.

The chain joins TRBV19 to TRBJ1-6, with D unresolved. Germline V CDR1 and CDR2: LNHDA, SQIVND (reference sequence). Trimming took off 3 bases at V and 9 bases at J, with 9 bases between the two ends. CDR3 length equals 13 residues. The CDR3 is CASSIGERSPLHF. In nucleotides, the CDR3 is TGTGCCAGTAGTATTGGGGAGCGTTCACCCCTCCACTTT. Full variable domain (outside the CDR3, taken from reference TRBV19 and TRBJ1-6): DGGITQSPKYLFRKEGQNVTLSCEQNLNHDAMYWYRQDPGQGLRLIYYSQIVNDFQKGDIAEGYSVSREKKESFPLTVTSAQKNPTAFYLCASSIGERSPLHFGNGTRLTVT.

This rearrangement joins TRBV19 to TRBJ1-1, with D possibly matching TRBD1 (5 bases). The germline V and J ends were trimmed by 4 bases and 10 bases, with 16 bases remaining between them. The CDR3 length is 13 residues. Germline V gene data show CDR1 as LNHDA and CDR2 as SQIVND (reference sequence). The CDR3 DNA sequence: TGTGCCAGTAGTAAACTGGGGGGAGACGTAGCTTTCTTT. The encoded protein is CASSKLGGDVAFF.

V and J are TRBV5-1 and TRBJ2-2; D is possibly TRBD1 (6 bases). V was cut by 4 bases and J by 3 bases, with 13 bases left in between. The CDR3 consists of 15 residues. Looked up from germline, CDR1 is SGHRS and CDR2 is YFSETQ. In DNA, the CDR3 is TGCGCCAGCAGCAGATCGGGACAAGACACCGGGGAGCTGTTTTTT. Amino acid sequence: CASSRSGQDTGELFF.

This clone was detected once. This chain links TRBV18 with TRBJ2-3; D is possibly TRBD2 (5 bases). The V and J ends lost 6 bases and 3 bases respectively, with 16 bases between them. Germline V CDR1 and CDR2: KGHSH, LQKENI. The CDR3 length is 15 residues. CDR3 protein: CASSPNRRSTDTQYF. The CDR3, as DNA: TGTGCCAGCTCGCCAAATAGGAGGTCGACAGATACGCAGTATTTT.

In this sample, this clone turned up a few times. CDR3 protein: CASSSDSNQPQHF. DNA for the CDR3: TGTGCCAGCAGCAGCGATAGCAATCAGCCCCAGCATTTT. The chain carries TRBV7-9 and TRBJ1-5, with D unresolved. CDR3 length: 13 amino acids. Germline V gene sequence: CDR1 SEHNR, CDR2 FQNEAQ (reference sequence). The V and J ends lost 5 bases and 0 bases respectively, with 5 bases between them.

In its sample, this clone was seen once. The V call is TRBV6-2 or TRBV6-3, the J call TRBJ1-2, with D unclear. V was clipped by 5 bases and J by 5 bases, with 18 bases between them. The CDR3 is made up of 15 amino acids. Germline CDR1 and CDR2: MNHEY and SVGEGT. The CDR3: CASSRGSGIGYGYTF. The DNA for the CDR3 is TGTGCCAGCAGTCGCGGGTCAGGCATTGGGTATGGCTACACCTTC.

This clone has just a few counts. The chain is built from TRBV2 and TRBJ2-7, with D maybe TRBD1 (6 bases). V was shortened by 4 bases and J by 6 bases, with 13 bases between the two germline ends. The CDR3 totals 13 residues. Per the germline V gene, CDR1 is SNHLY and CDR2 is FYNNEI. This CDR3 reads CASSVQGVVEQYF. Here the CDR3 DNA reads TGTGCCAGCAGTGTACAGGGTGTGGTCGAGCAGTACTTC.

The sample holds one count of this clone. This chain joins TRBV11-2 and TRBJ2-5, with TRBD2 as a possible D gene (5 bases). The CDR3 is made up of 14 amino acids. The V gene lost 0 bases and the J gene lost 5 bases, with 10 bases spanning the gap. In germline, CDR1 is SGHAT, CDR2 FQNNGV. The CDR3 DNA is TGTGCCAGCAGCTTAGATCCTAGCACGGAGACCCAGTACTTC. Amino acid sequence: CASSLDPSTETQYF.

The sample holds one count of this clone. The chain combines TRBV5-1 with TRBJ2-7; D perhaps matches TRBD1 (5 bases). The germline V and J ends were trimmed by 3 bases and 0 bases, with 13 bases remaining between them. This CDR3 is built from 15 residues. CDR1 and CDR2 from the germline V gene are SGHRS and YFSETQ. The CDR3 protein is CASSYTGLNSYEQYF. The CDR3 DNA sequence: TGCGCCAGCAGCTACACAGGATTGAACTCCTACGAGCAGTACTTC.